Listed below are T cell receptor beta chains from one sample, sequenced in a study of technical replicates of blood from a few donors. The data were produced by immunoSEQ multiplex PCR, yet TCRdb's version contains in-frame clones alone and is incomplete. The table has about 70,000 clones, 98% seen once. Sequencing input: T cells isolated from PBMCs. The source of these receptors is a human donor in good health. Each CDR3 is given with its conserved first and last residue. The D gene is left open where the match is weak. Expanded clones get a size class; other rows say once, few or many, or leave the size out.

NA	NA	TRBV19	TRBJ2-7	CASSEGHLYEQYF	TGTGCCAGTAGTGAGGGACACCTATACGAGCAGTACTTC
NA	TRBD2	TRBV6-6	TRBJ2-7	CASTPTSGRYEQYF	TGTGCCAGCACCCCGACTAGCGGGAGGTACGAGCAGTACTTC
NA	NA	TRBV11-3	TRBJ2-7	CASSVLGGGAGYEQYF	TGTGCCAGCAGCGTCTTGGGAGGGGGGGCGGGATACGAGCAGTACTTC
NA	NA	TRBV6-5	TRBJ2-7	CASSLGGYEQYF	TGTGCCAGCAGCCTAGGAGGCTACGAGCAGTACTTC
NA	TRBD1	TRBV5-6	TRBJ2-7	CASSRKRQGYEQYF	TGTGCCAGCAGCCGCAAACGACAGGGCTACGAGCAGTACTTC
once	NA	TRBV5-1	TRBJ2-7	CASSLQGYEQYF	TGCGCCAGCAGCTTACAGGGCTACGAGCAGTACTTC
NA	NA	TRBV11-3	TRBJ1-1	CASSLGQAYTEAFF	TGTGCCAGCAGCTTAGGACAGGCCTACACTGAAGCTTTCTTT
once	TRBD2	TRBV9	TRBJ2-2	CASSPSGANTGELFF	TGTGCCAGCAGCCCTAGCGGGGCGAACACCGGGGAGCTGTTTTTT
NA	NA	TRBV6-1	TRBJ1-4	CASSESGINEKLFF	TGTGCCAGCAGTGAATCCGGTATAAATGAAAAACTGTTTTTT
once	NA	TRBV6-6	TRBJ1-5	CASSYSRGGSNQPQHF	TGTGCCAGCAGTTACTCGAGGGGGGGGAGCAATCAGCCCCAGCATTTT
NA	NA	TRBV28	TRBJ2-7	CASSLSLLAVAYEQYF	TGTGCCAGCAGTTTATCGCTACTAGCCGTAGCCTACGAGCAGTACTTC
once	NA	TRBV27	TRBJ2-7	CASRLAGGSASYEQYF	TGTGCCAGCAGGTTGGCGGGTGGTAGCGCCTCCTACGAGCAGTACTTC
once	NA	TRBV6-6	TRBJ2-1	CASSYVPSNEQFF	TGTGCCAGCAGTTACGTCCCGTCCAATGAGCAGTTCTTC
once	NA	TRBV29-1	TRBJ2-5	CSVEETSEIETQYF	TGCAGCGTTGAAGAAACCTCAGAAATAGAGACCCAGTACTTC
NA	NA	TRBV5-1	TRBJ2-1	CASSLAGDEQFF	TGCGCCAGCAGCTTGGCAGGCGATGAGCAGTTCTTC
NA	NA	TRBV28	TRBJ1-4	CPSRRRPTNEKLFF	TGTCCTTCACGGCGGAGGCCAACTAATGAAAAACTGTTTTTT
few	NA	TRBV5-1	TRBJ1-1	CASSLGERTEAFF	TGCGCCAGCAGCTTGGGGGAGAGGACTGAAGCTTTCTTT
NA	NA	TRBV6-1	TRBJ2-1	CASSEFGDLGQFF	TGTGCCAGCAGTGAGTTCGGGGATTTAGGGCAGTTCTTC
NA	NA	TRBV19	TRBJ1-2	CASSTDLNYGYTF	TGTGCCAGTAGTACAGATCTTAACTATGGCTACACCTTC
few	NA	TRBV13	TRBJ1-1	CASSLELTGEAFF	TGTGCCAGCAGCTTAGAGTTGACAGGTGAAGCTTTCTTT
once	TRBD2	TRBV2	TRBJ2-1	CATLSGSERNEQFF	TGTGCCACCCTTAGCGGGAGCGAGAGAAATGAGCAGTTCTTC
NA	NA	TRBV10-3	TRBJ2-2	CAITRGGGELFF	TGTGCCATTACGAGAGGCGGCGGGGAGCTGTTTTTT
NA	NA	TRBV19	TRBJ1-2	CASNRGLNYGYTF	TGTGCCAGTAATAGGGGTCTAAACTATGGCTACACCTTC
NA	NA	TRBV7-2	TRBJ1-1	CASSFSERTEAFF	TGTGCCAGCAGCTTCAGTGAGCGCACTGAAGCTTTCTTT